A single sample gave rise to the 32 T cell receptor beta chains below, sequenced in a study of T cell repertoires in cytomegalovirus infection. MiXCR was run by TCRdb on the reads, yielding one entry per CDR3 protein. This table holds some 77,000 distinct CDR3 sequences, 3.7% found once. The sample was PBMCs. The receptors derive from a human donor in good health (CMV status not recorded). Some clones in this sample may be carry-over from other donors' samples.

The chain links TRBV12-3 or TRBV12-4 to TRBJ1-3; D not certain. V lost 6 bases to trimming and J lost 4 bases, with 16 bases between them. There are 15 residues in the CDR3. CDR3 DNA sequence: TGTGCCAGCAGGGCTTCGGGCAGGACGGGAAACACCATATATTTT. Translated, it gives CASRASGRTGNTIYF.

This clonotype was seen at least ten times. The V call is TRBV7-2, the J call TRBJ2-1; D perhaps matches TRBD1 (6 bases). Deletions cut 6 bases from V and 7 bases from J, with 10 bases between. CDR1 SGHTA and CDR2 FQGNSA come from the germline V gene. This CDR3 is built from 12 residues. The CDR3 loop is CASRRQANEQFF. DNA for the CDR3: TGTGCCAGCAGAAGACAGGCTAATGAGCAGTTCTTC.

The table lists this clonotype with many counts. V and J are TRBV27 and TRBJ2-1; 8 bases are shared with TRBD1. Trimming at V came to 8 bases and at J to 5 bases, leaving 14 bases not matched to a gene. The CDR3 is made up of 16 amino acids. Germline CDR1 is MNHEY and CDR2 is SMNVEV (reference sequence). CDR3 sequence (DNA): TGTGCCAGCCCTCGAAAGCAGGGGGCGGAAGACAATGAGCAGTTCTTC. Amino acids: CASPRKQGAEDNEQFF.

Many counts were recorded for this clonotype. The chain is built from TRBV4-3 and TRBJ1-1; tentative D call: TRBD1 (6 bases). The germline CDR1 and CDR2 sequences are LGHNA and YSLEER. V was pared by 1 base and J by 1 base, with 13 bases between. The length of the CDR3 is 16 residues. Here the CDR3 reads CASSQAPGVANTEAFF. The CDR3 DNA is TGCGCCAGCAGCCAAGCCCCAGGGGTGGCGAACACTGAAGCTTTCTTT.

Ten or more counts support this clonotype. This chain joins TRBV7-9 and TRBJ2-5; 8 bases fit TRBD1. The CDR3 length is 13 residues. Per the germline V gene, CDR1 is SEHNR and CDR2 is FQNEAQ (reference sequence). With V trimmed by 9 bases and J by 4 bases, 7 bases remained unmatched. Here the CDR3 reads CASDRGVGETQYF. CDR3 coding DNA: TGTGCCAGTGACAGGGGAGTCGGAGAGACCCAGTACTTC.

This clonotype showed up many times. The chain is built from TRBV6-8 and TRBJ1-2; possible D gene TRBD1, 6 bases. With 10 bases removed from V and 4 bases from J, the gap between germline ends came to 16 bases. This CDR3 spans 13 amino acids. Looked up from germline, CDR1 is MNHGY and CDR2 is SAAAGT. The CDR3 protein is CATSTGQSYGYTF. The CDR3 nucleotides read TGTGCCACCTCTACTGGACAGTCCTATGGCTACACCTTC.

This clonotype was picked up many times. The gene calls are TRBV6-2 or TRBV6-3 and TRBJ2-7; 11 bases are a match to TRBD2. Germline lookup yields CDR1 MNHEY and CDR2 SVGEGT. The length of the CDR3 is 13 residues. V lost 6 bases, J lost 5 bases, and 3 bases stayed unmatched. The CDR3 reads CASRLAGADEQYF. DNA for the CDR3: TGTGCCAGCAGACTAGCGGGGGCAGACGAGCAGTACTTC.

This clonotype was seen repeatedly, ten times or more. The genes are TRBV12-3 or TRBV12-4 and TRBJ1-2; D is unclear. The CDR3 runs 13 residues. V lost 7 bases, J lost 6 bases, and 15 bases lay in between. The CDR3, as DNA: TGTGCCAGCACCCCCCTAATCGTCCATGGCTACACCTTC. It codes for CASTPLIVHGYTF.

This clonotype was seen only once. A read error is possible here, since a much larger clone lies one base away. This is likely a read error, given that the CDR3 carries no conserved phenylalanine or tryptophan at its end. This rearrangement joins TRBV7-2 to TRBJ1-2, with a possible D match to TRBD1 (5 bases). Germline loops: CDR1 SGHTA, CDR2 FQGNSA. Trimming pared 1 base from V and 1 base from J, leaving 7 bases between. There are 14 residues in the CDR3. The CDR3 loop reads CASSLEGNNYGYTL. The CDR3 region has the DNA TGTGCCAGCAGCTTAGAGGGGAATAACTATGGCTACACCCTC.

Ten or more counts support this clonotype. V usage is TRBV4-3 and J usage is TRBJ1-1; D gene ambiguous. Germline V CDR1 and CDR2: LGHNA, YSLEER. This CDR3 has 14 amino acids. Trimming took 0 bases from V and 8 from J, leaving 13 bases between them. CDR3 sequence: CASSQDLVRFEAFF. The DNA for the CDR3 is TGCGCCAGCAGCCAAGATTTGGTCCGCTTCGAAGCTTTCTTT.

This clonotype was seen many times. The chain recombines TRBV5-1 with TRBJ2-5; 7 bases match TRBD1. The CDR3 runs to 14 residues. Losses at the gene ends were 3 bases for V and 3 bases for J; bases not matched to a gene: 5. Germline CDR1 reads SGHRS; CDR2 reads YFSETQ. CDR3 nucleotides: TGCGCCAGCAGCTGGGGACAGACAAAAGAGACCCAGTACTTC. Translated, it gives CASSWGQTKETQYF.

This clonotype was seen at least ten times. The chain recombines TRBV5-4 with TRBJ2-6; TRBD2 is a possible D gene (5 bases). This CDR3 spans 16 amino acids. The V and J ends lost 0 bases and 0 bases respectively, with 7 bases between them. Germline V gene lookup returns CDR1 SGHNT and CDR2 YYREEE (reference sequence). The CDR3 spells CASSLDGLSGANVLTF. The CDR3 nucleotides read TGTGCCAGCAGCTTGGACGGACTCTCTGGGGCCAACGTCCTGACTTTC.

At least ten counts were recorded for this clonotype. The chain recombines TRBV12-3 or TRBV12-4 with TRBJ1-3, with a possible D match to TRBD1 (5 bases). V lost 8 bases, J lost 5 bases, and 10 bases lay in between. The CDR3 spans 12 residues. CDR3 loop: CASGTGRNTIYF. Written as DNA, the CDR3 is TGTGCCAGCGGGACGGGGAGAAACACCATATATTTT.

This clonotype was counted ten times or more. J is TRBJ1-1 and V is TRBV7-2; 7 bases line up with TRBD1. V gave up 5 bases and J gave up 0 bases; unmatched junction bases: 6. CDR1 and CDR2 from the germline V gene are SGHTA and FQGNSA. This CDR3 is built from 15 residues. Written as DNA, the CDR3 is TGTGCCAGCAGCCCAGAGGGACAGCTGAACACTGAAGCTTTCTTT. Its protein product is CASSPEGQLNTEAFF.

Concerning this clonotype: A single base separates this from a much larger clone, so it may be a read error. The V and J genes are TRBV7-8 and TRBJ2-7; possible D gene TRBD2, 7 bases. With 6 bases removed from V and 4 bases from J, the gap between germline ends came to 19 bases. Per germline, CDR1 SGHVS and CDR2 FQNEAQ. This CDR3 region has 15 residues. CDR3 sequence (DNA): TGTGCCAGCAGGGAGGGGGGGGGGGGGGGATACGAGCAGTACTTC. Translation gives CASREGGGGGYEQYF. The complete variable domain, with remaining parts taken from reference TRBV7-8 and TRBJ2-7, reads GAGVSQSPRYKVAKRGQDVALRCDPISGHVSLFWYQQALGQGPEFLTYFQNEAQLDKSGLPSDRFFAERPEGSVSTLKIQRTQQEDSAVYLCASREGGGGGYEQYFGPGTRLTVT.

This clonotype was detected many times. This chain uses TRBV2 with TRBJ2-3; 8 nucleotides align to TRBD1. Germline loops: CDR1 SNHLY, CDR2 FYNNEI. CDR3 length: 14 amino acids. V lost 6 bases and J lost 0; bases outside the gene matches: 2. CDR3 DNA sequence: TGTGCCAGCAGGGACAGGGTGAGCACAGATACGCAGTATTTT. This translates into CASRDRVSTDTQYF.

This clonotype was counted at least ten times. The V gene is TRBV6-2 or TRBV6-3, the J gene TRBJ2-5, with D perhaps matching TRBD2 (6 bases). The CDR3 length is 12 residues. The V and J ends lost 6 bases and 5 bases respectively, with 10 bases between them. CDR1 and CDR2 (germline): MNHEY, SVGEGT. CDR3 sequence: CASRLSGETQYF. As DNA, the CDR3 is TGTGCCAGCAGACTCAGCGGGGAGACCCAGTACTTC.

This clonotype was observed many times. The chain recombines TRBV19 with TRBJ2-3; 8 bases map to TRBD2. After removal of 4 bases from V and 5 bases from J, the junction contained 5 bases not matched to a gene. This CDR3 comprises 14 residues. Germline CDR1 reads LNHDA; CDR2 reads SQIVND (reference sequence). CDR3: CASSSIAGLDTQYF. The CDR3 DNA follows: TGTGCCAGTAGTAGCATAGCGGGGTTAGATACGCAGTATTTT.

This clonotype was observed many times. The rearrangement links TRBV28 to TRBJ2-7; D perhaps matches TRBD1 (5 bases). The CDR3 extends over 12 amino acids. V lost 6 bases and J lost 4, with 10 bases in between. Germline V gene data show CDR1 as MDHEN and CDR2 as SYDVKM. In DNA, the CDR3 is TGTGCCAGCAGCCGACAGTGGTACGAGCAGTACTTC. This gives the protein CASSRQWYEQYF.

This clonotype was seen at least ten times. The chain is built from TRBV5-6 and TRBJ2-7; 11 bases are a match to TRBD1. The CDR3 loop spans 14 amino acids. Germline V gives CDR1 SGHDT, CDR2 YYEEEE. The V gene end was trimmed by 4 bases and the J gene end by 2 bases; junction bases not matched to a gene: 2. In DNA form, the CDR3 reads TGTGCCAGCAGCGGGGGACAGGGGGCCTACGAGCAGTACTTC. It codes for CASSGGQGAYEQYF.

This clonotype was observed at least ten times. This chain connects TRBV7-2 to TRBJ2-5; a weak D match, TRBD1 (6 bases). Looked up from germline, CDR1 is SGHTA and CDR2 is FQGNSA. Trimming removed 7 bases from V and 6 bases from J, with 15 bases in between. The CDR3 is made up of 13 amino acids. For the CDR3, the DNA is TGTGCCAGCACCCCGGACAGTTGGCAGACCCAGTACTTC. Its protein is CASTPDSWQTQYF.

In this sample, this clonotype turned up many times. V and J are TRBV7-9 and TRBJ2-7; D could derive from TRBD1 or TRBD2 (6 bases each). Germline-derived CDR1 and CDR2 are SEHNR and FQNEAQ (reference sequence). The length of the CDR3 is 15 residues. The V and J ends lost 3 bases and 3 bases respectively, with 15 bases between them. CDR3 DNA sequence: TGTGCCAGCAGCTTCCTCCAGGGGACTGGCTACGAGCAGTACTTC. Translation gives CASSFLQGTGYEQYF.

This clonotype was counted at least ten times. The chain has TRBV10-3 and TRBJ2-7; D may correspond to TRBD1 or TRBD2 (7 bases each). Germline loops: CDR1 ENHRY, CDR2 SYGVKD. The CDR3 totals 13 residues. With 5 bases removed from V and 3 bases from J, the gap between germline ends came to 11 bases. The CDR3 reads CAISPGGGYEQYF. The DNA of the CDR3 is TGTGCCATCAGTCCAGGGGGGGGCTACGAGCAGTACTTC.

There are many counts of this clonotype. Sequence at one end of the junction differs from germline and may be a read error. This chain uses TRBV7-2 with TRBJ2-3; D is unresolved. Germline V gives CDR1 SGHTA, CDR2 FQGNSA. The CDR3 extends over 15 amino acids. The CDR3 DNA reads as TGTGCCAGCAGCTTAGCTACGGTACCGACCGAACTGAGGAATTTT. It encodes CASSLATVPTELRNF.

This clonotype appeared many times. V is TRBV12-3 or TRBV12-4 and J is TRBJ2-1; TRBD2 matches at 12 bases. This CDR3 has 13 amino acids. Germline trimming cut 5 bases from V and 9 bases from J; bases unmatched to any gene: 2. The CDR3 protein is CASSELAGGEQFF. The CDR3 bases are TGTGCCAGCAGTGAACTAGCGGGGGGTGAGCAGTTCTTC.

This clonotype was recorded many times. The J gene is TRBJ2-3, the V gene TRBV6-2 or TRBV6-3, with a weak D call TRBD1 (6 bases). V dropped 0 bases and J dropped 3 bases, with 10 bases sitting between them. Per the germline V gene, CDR1 is MNHEY and CDR2 is SVGEGT. The CDR3 is made up of 15 amino acids. CDR3 protein: CASSYSKGGTDTQYF. DNA of the CDR3: TGTGCCAGCAGTTACTCGAAAGGGGGAACAGATACGCAGTATTTT.

This clonotype was detected ten times or more. V is TRBV5-6 and J is TRBJ2-7, with D perhaps matching TRBD2 (5 bases). Germline V gene data show CDR1 as SGHDT and CDR2 as YYEEEE. CDR3 size: 13 residues. Between the trimmed V and J ends, which lost 1 base and 7 bases, there was a span of 12 bases. The CDR3 here is CASSLQVPGEQYF. CDR3 bases: TGTGCCAGCAGCTTGCAGGTTCCGGGGGAGCAGTACTTC.

This clonotype was seen many times. The V and J genes are TRBV19 and TRBJ1-1; D is ambiguous. The CDR3 runs to 16 residues. Germline V CDR1 and CDR2: LNHDA, SQIVND (reference sequence). V lost 1 base and J lost 0, with 12 bases in between. In DNA form, the CDR3 reads TGTGCCAGTAGTATAGGGGTGCGGCGCATGAACACTGAAGCTTTCTTT. Translated: CASSIGVRRMNTEAFF.

This clonotype occurred many times. V gene TRBV6-1 combines with J gene TRBJ2-2; the match to TRBD1 covers 8 bases. The germline gives CDR1 MNHNS, CDR2 SASEGT. The CDR3 is made up of 16 amino acids. V gave up 5 bases and J gave up 2 bases; unmatched junction bases: 7. CDR3 region: CASSPKTGVNTGELFF. CDR3 nucleotides: TGTGCCAGCAGTCCTAAGACAGGGGTCAACACCGGGGAGCTGTTTTTT.

This clonotype was picked up many times. The chain has TRBV7-9 and TRBJ2-4; D call uncertain. V lost 8 bases and J 1 base, leaving 3 bases between the germline ends. CDR3 length: 11 amino acids. Germline CDR1 is SEHNR and CDR2 is FQNEAQ (reference sequence). The CDR3 bases are TGTGCCAGCGGGGCCAAAAACATTCAGTACTTC. Translating gives CASGAKNIQYF.

This clonotype has at least ten counts. The J gene is TRBJ1-6, the V gene TRBV6-2 or TRBV6-3; D perhaps matches TRBD1 (5 bases). In germline, CDR1 is MNHEY, CDR2 SVGEGT. This CDR3 comprises 16 residues. V gave up 0 bases and J gave up 9 bases, with 15 bases separating them. CDR3 sequence reads: CASSYSNAGIGSPLHF. For the CDR3, the DNA is TGTGCCAGCAGTTACTCGAATGCAGGGATCGGTTCACCCCTCCACTTT.

There are many counts of this clonotype. The chain uses TRBV7-2 and TRBJ2-3, with 11 bases identical to TRBD2. Germline V CDR1 and CDR2: SGHTA, FQGNSA. The CDR3 spans 16 residues. The V and J ends lost 1 base and 3 bases, in that order; junction bases with no gene match: 3. CDR3 protein: CASSLGLAGITDTQYF. The CDR3 coding sequence is TGTGCCAGCAGCTTAGGACTAGCGGGGATAACAGATACGCAGTATTTT.